The 10 T cell receptor beta chains below all came from one sample that was sequenced in a study of shared clonotypes between healthy human individuals. Cells designated naive CD8 were CD45RO-negative and were positively selected for CCR7, with terminally differentiated effector memory CD45RA+ cells excluded. Measured with immunoSEQ multiplex PCR; TCRdb has only the in-frame clones, and not every one. The sample contains around 2.1 million clones, about 92% of which appear only once. The specimen sequenced was naive CD8+ T cells from PBMCs. The origin of the receptors is a man younger than 30 in good health. Some clones in this sample may be carry-over from other donors' samples.

The V gene is TRBV19, the J gene TRBJ2-7; D is unresolved. The CDR3 contains 13 residues. Germline CDR1 and CDR2: LNHDA and SQIVND (reference sequence). The ends were cut back, 2 bases at V and 5 bases at J, with 10 bases in the middle. This CDR3 reads CASSIFLFNEQYF. Here the CDR3 DNA reads TGTGCCAGTAGTATATTTCTTTTTAACGAGCAGTACTTC.

The V and J genes are TRBV27 and TRBJ1-2; a possible D gene is TRBD1 (5 bases). The CDR3 runs 14 residues. Trimming pared 9 bases from V and 4 bases from J, leaving 18 bases between. The germline V gene has CDR1 MNHEY and CDR2 SMNVEV (reference sequence). CDR3 bases: TGTGCCAGGTCCCGGGACGGCGGCCGCTATGGCTACACCTTC. Protein product: CARSRDGGRYGYTF.

The chain joins TRBV15 to TRBJ1-1, with 9 bases matching TRBD1. CDR3 length equals 14 residues. Germline V lookup: CDR1 LNHNV, CDR2 YYDKDF (reference sequence). V was pared by 6 bases and J by 6 bases, with 8 bases of the junction left unmatched. The CDR3 here is CATRGTGLSPEAFF. In DNA form, the CDR3 reads TGTGCCACCAGGGGGACAGGGTTGAGTCCTGAAGCTTTCTTT.

This clone has just a few counts. The chain uses TRBV10-1 and TRBJ1-5; the D is unclear. The CDR3 extends over 17 amino acids. Trimming shortened V by 4 bases and J by 0 bases, and 16 bases separated the two germline ends. Germline CDR1 reads WNHNN; CDR2 reads SYGVQD (reference sequence). DNA of the CDR3: TGCGCCAGCAGTGCCCTGACCGGGAACTATAGCAATCAGCCCCAGCATTTT. Protein: CASSALTGNYSNQPQHF.

This rearrangement joins TRBV7-9 to TRBJ2-7, with D possibly TRBD1 on 5 matching bases. The CDR3 covers 14 residues. The germline CDR1 and CDR2 sequences are SEHNR and FQNEAQ (reference sequence). Trimming left V 0 bases short and J 5 bases short, with 11 bases between. The CDR3 DNA follows: TGTGCCAGCAGCTTAGCCTCAGGGATCGACGAGCAGTACTTC. Its translation: CASSLASGIDEQYF.

The genes are TRBV5-4 and TRBJ1-2; 9 bases agree with TRBD1. The CDR3 totals 15 residues. Unmatched junction bases numbered 12, after V lost 4 bases and J lost 8 bases. In germline, CDR1 is SGHNT, CDR2 YYREEE (reference sequence). CDR3 sequence: CASSMRQGGLVGYTF. CDR3 nucleotides: TGTGCCAGCAGCATGAGACAGGGGGGCCTGGTCGGCTACACCTTC.

V is TRBV27 and J is TRBJ2-3; D is undetermined. CDR1 and CDR2 from the germline V gene are MNHEY and SMNVEV (reference sequence). The CDR3 extends over 13 amino acids. V was clipped by 3 bases and J by 2 bases, with 6 bases between them. The chain's CDR3 is CASSFGYTDTQYF. The CDR3 region has the DNA TGTGCCAGCAGTTTCGGCTACACAGATACGCAGTATTTT.

V gene TRBV27 combines with J gene TRBJ1-2; 7 bases are shared with TRBD1. The CDR3 length is 13 residues. V lost 5 bases, J lost 5 bases, and 5 bases stayed unmatched. From germline, CDR1 is MNHEY and CDR2 SMNVEV (reference sequence). This CDR3 reads CASSGGQVYGYTF. CDR3 bases: TGTGCCAGCAGTGGAGGACAGGTTTATGGCTACACCTTC.

J is TRBJ2-7 and V is TRBV27; D gene uncertain. Trimming pared 5 bases from V and 2 bases from J, leaving 13 bases between. The length of the CDR3 is 14 residues. Looked up from germline, CDR1 is MNHEY and CDR2 is SMNVEV (reference sequence). The CDR3 loop reads CASSPQGNTYEQYF. CDR3 DNA: TGTGCCAGCAGTCCCCAAGGGAATACCTACGAGCAGTACTTC.

V usage is TRBV4-1 and J usage is TRBJ2-5; D gene unclear. Per germline, CDR1 MGHRA and CDR2 YSYEKL. Deletions cut 6 bases from V and 5 bases from J, with 16 bases between. This CDR3 has 14 amino acids. CDR3 loop: CASSLRHRMETQYF. The CDR3 nucleotides are TGCGCCAGCAGTCTCCGCCATAGGATGGAGACCCAGTACTTC.